Listed below are T cell receptor beta chains from one sample, sequenced in a study of blood T cell repertoires in COVID-19. The protocol was immunoSEQ multiplex PCR, while the TCRdb copy is restricted to in-frame clones and leaves out a portion. The sample holds approximately 270,000 clones, approximately 83% seen once. Source material: PBMCs or T cells enriched from blood (not recorded which). All receptors come from a woman aged 45-65 years who had recovered from COVID-19. Both conserved end residues are part of each CDR3. A D gene is named only where the DNA matches it firmly. Size values are once, few and many counts, or a class for expanded clones, and some rows have none.

j_call d_call clone_size v_call cdr3_nt cdr3_aa
TRBJ1-4 TRBD1 . TRBV4-1 TGCGCCAGCAGCCGCCTTAGCGGACAGGGTTATGAAAAACTGTTTTTT CASSRLSGQGYEKLFF
TRBJ1-2 TRBD1 . TRBV10-3 TGTGCCATGAGACCCGCGGGACAGGGGAAAGGCTACACCTTC CAMRPAGQGKGYTF
TRBJ2-1 TRBD2 . TRBV9 TGTGCCAGCAGCGCGGGAAGCGGGAGGGGTCATGAGCAGTTCTTC CASSAGSGRGHEQFF
TRBJ2-2 . . TRBV20-1 TGCAGTGCTAGTGGACACAGGGGGAGGGCCGGGGAGCTGTTTTTT CSASGHRGRAGELFF
TRBJ1-2 . . TRBV2 TGTGCCAGCACCGCCGCTACAGGGCATGGCTACACCTTC CASTAATGHGYTF
TRBJ1-6 . . TRBV19 TGTGCCAGTAGTATCGGCAGGGAAAATTCACCCCTCCACTTT CASSIGRENSPLHF
TRBJ2-1 TRBD1 . TRBV28 TGTGCCAGCAGTTCGACAGGGTTAAATGAGCAGTTCTTC CASSSTGLNEQFF
TRBJ1-1 . . TRBV13 TGTGCCAGCAGCTCCCAGGGGCAGGGGAACACTGAAGCTTTCTTT CASSSQGQGNTEAFF
TRBJ2-7 TRBD2 . TRBV7-2 TGTGCCAGCAGCTTAACTAGCGGGAGATCCTACGAGCAGTACTTC CASSLTSGRSYEQYF
TRBJ2-5 . . TRBV28 TGTGCCAGCAGTAATTCAGGGTTTGGGGAGACCCAGTACTTC CASSNSGFGETQYF
TRBJ2-7 . . TRBV19 TGTGCCAGTAGTATAGATCTATTGGAGAGGAAGTACTTC CASSIDLLERKYF
TRBJ1-5 . . TRBV3-1/TRBV3-2 TGTGCCAGCAGCGGTGCTAGTAGCAATCAGCCCCAGCATTTT CASSGASSNQPQHF
TRBJ2-3 . few TRBV5-1 TGCGCCAGCAACTTCGGTAACACAGATACGCAGTATTTT CASNFGNTDTQYF
TRBJ2-1 . . TRBV2 TGTGCCAGCAGGCCCACAGGGAATGGTGAGCAGTTCTTC CASRPTGNGEQFF
TRBJ2-1 . . TRBV5-1 TGCGCCAGCAGCTTTATTACTAGCACGGATGAGCAGTTCTTC CASSFITSTDEQFF
TRBJ2-7 . once TRBV10-1 TGCGCCAGCAGTGACGGGGCCTACGAGCAGTACTTC CASSDGAYEQYF
TRBJ2-1 TRBD2 . TRBV30 TGTGCCTGGACCCCACTAGCGGGATACGACAATGAGCAGTTCTTC CAWTPLAGYDNEQFF
TRBJ2-7 TRBD1 once TRBV28 TGTGCCAGCAGTCGACAGGGGGCGTGGGAGCAGTACTTC CASSRQGAWEQYF
TRBJ1-5 . . TRBV28 TGTGCCAGCAGCGGGATGGACAATCAGCCCCAGCATTTT CASSGMDNQPQHF
TRBJ1-4 . . TRBV25-1 TGTGCCAGCAGTGTAGTAGGAGGTAATGAAAAACTGTTTTTT CASSVVGGNEKLFF
TRBJ2-7 . . TRBV27 TGTGCCAGCAGTTTACAGAAAATGCCCGACGCGGGCACCTACGAGCAGTACTTC CASSLQKMPDAGTYEQYF
TRBJ1-6 TRBD1 . TRBV27 TGTGCCAGCAGTTTACGACAGGGGGTTTCACCCCTCCACTTT CASSLRQGVSPLHF
TRBJ2-7 TRBD2 . TRBV3-1/TRBV3-2 TGTGCCAGCAGCCCCCGACATACTAGCGGGTACGAGCAGTACTTC CASSPRHTSGYEQYF
TRBJ1-6 . . TRBV5-1 TGCGCCAGCAGCTTGGCCACGGGAGCACCCCTCCACTTT CASSLATGAPLHF
TRBJ2-2 . . TRBV2 TGTGCCAGCAGTGAAAGGGGGAGCACCGGGGAGCTGTTTTTT CASSERGSTGELFF
TRBJ1-3 . once TRBV23-1 TGCGCCCGCTACTGGGCTTTCTCTGGAAACACCATATATTTT CARYWAFSGNTIYF
TRBJ2-2 TRBD2 . TRBV10-1 TGCGCCAGCAGGGATAGCGGGAGCTACGGGGAGCTGTTTTTT CASRDSGSYGELFF
TRBJ1-4 TRBD1 . TRBV28 TGTGCCAGCAGCCTATCCCCCGGACAGGGGGCGGTTGTGAGGGAAAAACTGTTTTTT CASSLSPGQGAVVREKLFF
TRBJ2-5 . few TRBV27 TGTGCCAGCAGTTTACAAACGGAAGAGACCCAGTACTTC CASSLQTEETQYF
TRBJ2-2 . . TRBV2 TGTGCCAGCAAATTAACAGAGGGTGGCGGGGAGCTGTTTTTT CASKLTEGGGELFF
TRBJ1-2 . . TRBV27 TGTGCCAGCAGTCCGACAAACGGAGGCTATGGCTACACCTTC CASSPTNGGYGYTF
TRBJ1-1 TRBD1 . TRBV28 TGTGCCAGCAGACCAGACAGGGGGCCTCGGAACACTGAAGCTTTCTTT CASRPDRGPRNTEAFF
TRBJ2-3 . . TRBV3-1/TRBV3-2 TGTGCCAGCAGCCAAGGTAGCCTCTCAAGCACAGATACGCAGTATTTT CASSQGSLSSTDTQYF
TRBJ2-7 . . TRBV18 TGTGCCAGCTCCTCGACAGGAGGAAGATCCTACGAGCAGTACTTC CASSSTGGRSYEQYF
TRBJ1-1 . . TRBV12-3/TRBV12-4 TGTGCCAGCAGTTTTCTATCCCACACTGAAGCTTTCTTT CASSFLSHTEAFF
TRBJ2-2 TRBD1 . TRBV5-1 TGCGCCAGCAGGGGGGCGACAGGGGCTGGCGGGGAGCTGTTTTTT CASRGATGAGGELFF
TRBJ2-1 . . TRBV6-4 TGTGCCAGCAGTGCTGGAGCGGTAGGCTACAATGAGCAGTTCTTC CASSAGAVGYNEQFF
TRBJ2-7 TRBD2 . TRBV28 TGTGCCAGCAGTCCGGGGGGGGTCTGGGTCGAGCAGTACTTC CASSPGGVWVEQYF
TRBJ1-3 . . TRBV5-4 TGTGCCAGCAGCTTTGGCTCAGGGATGTCTGGAAACACCATATATTTT CASSFGSGMSGNTIYF
TRBJ2-7 . . TRBV28 TGTGCCAGCAGTCCTGTACAGGGTAACGAGTCTTCCTACGAGCAGTACTTC CASSPVQGNESSYEQYF
TRBJ2-7 . . TRBV27 TGTGCCAGCAGAGCGGGTGCCTCCTACGAGCAGTACTTC CASRAGASYEQYF
TRBJ2-2 TRBD1 . TRBV2 TGTGCCAGCAAACAGGGGGCGTCCGGGGAGCTGTTTTTT CASKQGASGELFF